This T cell receptor beta chain was recorded in a study of blood T cell repertoires in COVID-19. On the study more broadly: The United States, Italy and Spain supplied acute and convalescent COVID-19 samples. T cells, B-cell-depleted T cells, or PBMCs provided the cDNA or gDNA that served as material.

Original processing notes: Nucleated cell number was recorded as an estimate derived from reference gene primer amplification. The data were produced by immunoSEQ multiplex PCR, yet TCRdb's version contains in-frame clones alone and is incomplete. From that table come the V and J calls and clone size; the DNA was used to work out D and trimming. This table holds about 130,000 clones, 80% to 90% found once. This clone was seen a single time. Seattle patients were enrolled while actively infected and followed longitudinally. The TCR comes from a man between 60 and 75 years old with COVID-19, enrolled during active disease. The specimen was peripheral blood.

CDR3 DNA sequence: TGCGCCAGCAGCCAACGGACGAGGGATGAAAAACTGTTTTTT. Its translation is CASSQRTRDEKLFF. The chain joins TRBV5-1 to TRBJ1-4; D ambiguous. This CDR3 contains 14 residues. Germline V lookup: CDR1 SGHRS, CDR2 YFSETQ. Deletions cut 4 bases from V and 6 bases from J, with 13 bases between.